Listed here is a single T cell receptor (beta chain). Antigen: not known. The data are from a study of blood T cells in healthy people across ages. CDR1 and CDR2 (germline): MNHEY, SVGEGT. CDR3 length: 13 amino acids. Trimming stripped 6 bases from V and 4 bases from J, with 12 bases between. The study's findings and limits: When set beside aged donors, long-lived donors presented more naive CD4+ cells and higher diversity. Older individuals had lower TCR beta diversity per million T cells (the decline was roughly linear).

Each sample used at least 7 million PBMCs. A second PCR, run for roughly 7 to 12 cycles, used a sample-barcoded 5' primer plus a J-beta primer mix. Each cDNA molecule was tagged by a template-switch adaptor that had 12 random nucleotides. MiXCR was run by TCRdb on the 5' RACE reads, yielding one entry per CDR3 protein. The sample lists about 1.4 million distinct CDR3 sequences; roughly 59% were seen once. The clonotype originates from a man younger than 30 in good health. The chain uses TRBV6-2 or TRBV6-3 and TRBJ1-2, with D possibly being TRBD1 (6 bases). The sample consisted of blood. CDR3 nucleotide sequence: TGTGCCAGCAGGGGGGCGCGACTCTATGGCTACACCTTC. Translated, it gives CASRGARLYGYTF.